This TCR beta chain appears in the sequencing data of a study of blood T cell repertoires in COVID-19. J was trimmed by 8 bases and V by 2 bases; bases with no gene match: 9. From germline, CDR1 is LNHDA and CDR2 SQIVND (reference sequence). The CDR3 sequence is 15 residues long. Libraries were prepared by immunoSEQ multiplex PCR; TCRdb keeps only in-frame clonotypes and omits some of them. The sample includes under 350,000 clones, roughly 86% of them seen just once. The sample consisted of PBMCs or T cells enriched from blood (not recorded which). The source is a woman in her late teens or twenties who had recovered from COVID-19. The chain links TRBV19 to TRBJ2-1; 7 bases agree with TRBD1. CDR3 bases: TGTGCCAGTAGTATACCGGACAGGCCTACACATGAGCAGTTCTTC. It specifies CASSIPDRPTHEQFF. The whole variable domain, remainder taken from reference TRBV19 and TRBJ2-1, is DGGITQSPKYLFRKEGQNVTLSCEQNLNHDAMYWYRQDPGQGLRLIYYSQIVNDFQKGDIAEGYSVSREKKESFPLTVTSAQKNPTAFYLCASSIPDRPTHEQFFGPGTRLTVL.